A single sample is the source of the 7 T cell receptor beta chains below, sequenced in a study of blood T cell repertoires in COVID-19. Sequenced by immunoSEQ multiplex PCR; TCRdb stores in-frame clones only, minus some. The sample consists of approximately 190,000 clones, roughly 81% of them appearing once. The sample comprised peripheral blood. The source of these receptors is a woman in her 70s with active or convalescent COVID-19.

The chain's CDR3 is CATSDPGLALQETQYF. Here the CDR3 DNA reads TGTGCCACCAGTGACCCGGGACTAGCGTTGCAAGAGACCCAGTACTTC. The chain combines TRBV24-1 with TRBJ2-5; TRBD2 agrees at 10 bases. Germline V gene lookup returns CDR1 KGHDR and CDR2 SFDVKD. Germline trimming cut 4 bases from V and 2 bases from J; bases unmatched to any gene: 6. The CDR3 is made up of 16 amino acids.

J is TRBJ1-1 and V is TRBV3-1 (or the pseudogene TRBV3-2); 9 nucleotides line up with TRBD1. CDR1 is LGHDT and CDR2 is YNNKEL in the germline V gene (reference sequence). V shed 4 bases, J shed 3 bases, and the junction held 6 bases outside the gene matches. CDR3 size: 15 residues. The CDR3 DNA follows: TGTGCCAGCAGCCCCCGGACAGGGGCTCACACTGAAGCTTTCTTT. Its translation is CASSPRTGAHTEAFF.

The V call is TRBV19, the J call TRBJ2-7; TRBD2 aligns across 14 bases. Germline lookup yields CDR1 LNHDA and CDR2 SQIVND (reference sequence). Trimming removed 1 base from V and 0 bases from J; junction bases left unmatched: 2. The length of the CDR3 is 17 residues. CDR3 sequence reads: CASSIAGTSGSSYEQYF. The CDR3 region has the DNA TGTGCCAGTAGTATAGCCGGGACTAGCGGGAGCTCCTACGAGCAGTACTTC.

The chain has TRBV6-5 and TRBJ1-1; D remains ambiguous. Germline CDR1 MNHEY, CDR2 SVGAGI. CDR3 length equals 13 residues. Deletions cut 11 bases from V and 4 bases from J, with 17 bases between. The CDR3 DNA reads TGTGCCTGCAACCGGCGGGATTCCACTGAAGCTTTCTTT. Protein: CACNRRDSTEAFF.

The chain employs TRBV2 and TRBJ2-3; possibly TRBD1 for D (6 bases). The CDR3 sequence is 12 residues long. With 4 bases removed from V and 6 bases from J, the gap between germline ends came to 8 bases. Germline lookup yields CDR1 SNHLY and CDR2 FYNNEI. The CDR3 spells CASSVRGDTQYF. CDR3 nucleotide sequence: TGTGCCAGCAGTGTAAGGGGGGATACGCAGTATTTT.

The gene calls are TRBV3-1 (or the pseudogene TRBV3-2) and TRBJ2-5; D uncertain. The V and J ends lost 1 base and 4 bases respectively, with 4 bases between them. The CDR3 has 12 amino acids. Germline-derived CDR1 and CDR2 are LGHDT and YNNKEL (reference sequence). The CDR3 loop is CASSQVLETQYF. The CDR3 bases are TGTGCCAGCAGCCAAGTACTAGAGACCCAGTACTTC.

The chain uses TRBV9 and TRBJ1-6, with TRBD1 identical over 8 bases. Trimming removed 0 bases from V and 9 bases from J; junction bases left unmatched: 8. The CDR3 extends over 16 amino acids. Germline CDR1 reads SGDLS; CDR2 reads YYNGEE. The CDR3 protein is CASSVAAGGAVSPLHF. CDR3 coding DNA: TGTGCCAGCAGCGTAGCGGCAGGGGGCGCGGTTTCACCCCTCCACTTT.